Shown below are 30 T cell receptor beta chains from a single sample sequenced in a study of beta chain features in type 1 diabetes. Findings and limits, study-wide: Moderate but significant shortening of TCRB CDR3s was recorded in all four CD4+ subsets from Type 1 diabetes patients.

No antigens are known for them. The authors reverse transcribed all of the isolated RNA, so sequencing captured expressed TCRB transcripts. Using immunoSEQ multiplex PCR, the repertoire was profiled, and TCRdb retains in-frame clones only, with some absent. The sample yields approximately 260,000 clones, approximately 25% seen once. The sequenced material came from naive CD4+ T cells from blood. Receptors were obtained from a woman in her 30s with type 1 diabetes.

The chain recombines TRBV7-6 with TRBJ1-2, with D maybe TRBD1 (5 bases). The V and J ends lost 1 base and 8 bases respectively, with 14 bases between them. Germline V gives CDR1 SGHVS, CDR2 FNYEAQ. There are 14 residues in the CDR3. CDR3 in amino acids: CASSLGELGGGYTF. In DNA form, the CDR3 reads TGTGCCAGCAGCTTAGGGGAGCTCGGGGGAGGCTACACCTTC.

The chain uses TRBV5-1 and TRBJ2-2; TRBD1 matches 10 bases. V lost 1 base to trimming and J lost 10 bases; unmatched junction nucleotides: 7. CDR1 is SGHRS, CDR2 YFSETQ, per germline. CDR3 length: 15 residues. In nucleotides, the CDR3 is TGCGCCAGCAGCTTGCTTGGGACAGGGGCAGAGGAGCTGTTTTTT. Amino acids: CASSLLGTGAEELFF.

This clone was counted between two and nine times. The V gene is TRBV27, the J gene TRBJ1-5; the match to TRBD1 covers 10 bases. This CDR3 is 16 amino acids long. Looked up from germline, CDR1 is MNHEY and CDR2 is SMNVEV (reference sequence). The V and J ends lost 5 bases and 2 bases, in that order; junction bases with no gene match: 6. CDR3 nucleotides: TGTGCCAGCAGTACCTATGGACAGGGGGGCAATCAGCCCCAGCATTTT. Residues: CASSTYGQGGNQPQHF.

The genes are TRBV30 and TRBJ1-1; 10 nucleotides line up with TRBD1. V was clipped by 2 bases and J by 8 bases; unmatched bases: 5. Looked up from germline, CDR1 is GTSNPN and CDR2 is SVGIG (reference sequence). This CDR3 has 13 amino acids. CDR3 bases: TGTGCCTGGAGTCCTGGACAGGGGGTGGAAGCTTTCTTT. Residues: CAWSPGQGVEAFF.

The CDR3 reads CASSPLTYTGASSYEQYF. The CDR3 coding sequence is TGCGCCAGCAGTCCGCTGACTTACACAGGGGCGAGCTCCTACGAGCAGTACTTC. The genes are TRBV23-1 and TRBJ2-7; 7 bases align to TRBD1. TRBV23-1 is labeled an ORF, and its function is uncertain. CDR3 length: 18 residues. J lost 0 bases, V lost 4 bases, and 15 bases had no gene match.

This chain uses TRBV28 with TRBJ2-7; TRBD1 matches 9 bases. The CDR3 sequence is 15 residues long. CDR1 MDHEN and CDR2 SYDVKM come from the germline V gene. The V and J ends lost 5 bases and 3 bases, in that order; junction bases with no gene match: 8. The CDR3 is CASSLRMTGGYEQYF. CDR3 bases: TGTGCCAGCAGTCTACGGATGACAGGGGGCTACGAGCAGTACTTC.

This clone was picked up a small number of times. V usage is TRBV9 and J usage is TRBJ1-4; a weak D match, TRBD1 (6 bases). V was shortened by 0 bases and J by 3 bases, with 12 bases between the two germline ends. This CDR3 comprises 16 residues. CDR1 is SGDLS, CDR2 YYNGEE, per germline. The DNA for the CDR3 is TGTGCCAGCAGCGTAGGGATAAGGACAGCTAATGAAAAACTGTTTTTT. This translates into CASSVGIRTANEKLFF.

The chain links TRBV9 to TRBJ2-6; D not certain. This CDR3 region has 16 residues. V was clipped by 0 bases and J by 0 bases, with 7 bases between them. Germline V gene data show CDR1 as SGDLS and CDR2 as YYNGEE. Here the CDR3 DNA reads TGTGCCAGCAGCGTAGTGTCAGACTCTGGGGCCAACGTCCTGACTTTC. This encodes CASSVVSDSGANVLTF.

The V gene is TRBV10-3, the J gene TRBJ2-1, with 10 bases that match TRBD1. After removal of 3 bases from V and 5 bases from J, the junction contained 7 bases not matched to a gene. The CDR3 is 16 residues long. CDR1 is ENHRY, CDR2 SYGVKD, per germline. CDR3 protein: CAISDSGTGANNEQFF. The CDR3 DNA reads TGTGCCATCAGTGATAGCGGGACAGGGGCCAACAATGAGCAGTTCTTC.

This chain connects TRBV9 to TRBJ1-1; no clear D. The ends were cut back, 2 bases at V and 4 bases at J, with 9 bases in the middle. CDR3 size: 13 residues. Germline loops: CDR1 SGDLS, CDR2 YYNGEE. The CDR3: CASSVQIGTEAFF. In DNA form, the CDR3 reads TGTGCCAGCAGCGTGCAAATCGGCACTGAAGCTTTCTTT.

V is TRBV5-4 and J is TRBJ1-2; D perhaps matches TRBD1 (5 bases). Trimming removed 1 base from V and 5 bases from J, with 12 bases in between. This CDR3 region has 14 residues. Germline CDR1 reads SGHNT; CDR2 reads YYREEE (reference sequence). DNA of the CDR3: TGTGCCAGCAGCTTGATCAATCAGGGATATGGCTACACCTTC. Translation gives CASSLINQGYGYTF. Based on the CDR3 plus reference TRBV5-4 and TRBJ1-2, the full variable domain is ETGVTQSPTHLIKTRGQQVTLRCSSQSGHNTVSWYQQALGQGPQFIFQYYREEENGRGNFPPRFSGLQFPNYSSELNVNALELDDSALYLCASSLINQGYGYTFGSGTRLTVV.

The rearrangement uses TRBV5-1 and TRBJ2-7, with a tentative D call TRBD1 (5 bases). V was clipped by 1 base and J by 2 bases, with 10 bases between them. The germline gives CDR1 SGHRS, CDR2 YFSETQ. The CDR3 loop spans 14 amino acids. CDR3 sequence reads: CASSLNRGPYEQYF. As DNA, the CDR3 is TGCGCCAGCAGCTTGAATAGGGGTCCCTACGAGCAGTACTTC.

This clone came up a few times. The V gene is TRBV25-1, the J gene TRBJ2-7; possibly TRBD1 for D (6 bases). The CDR3 covers 15 residues. CDR1 is MGHDK and CDR2 is SYGVNS in the germline V gene. V shed 0 bases and J shed 2 bases, with 11 bases lying between them. CDR3 bases: TGTGCCAGCAGTGAATATGGTCAGGGGCCCTACGAGCAGTACTTC. Its protein is CASSEYGQGPYEQYF.

The V call is TRBV9, the J call TRBJ2-2; TRBD2 aligns across 8 bases. CDR1 and CDR2 from the germline V gene are SGDLS and YYNGEE. The CDR3 is 17 amino acids. Trimming removed 4 bases from V and 1 base from J; junction bases left unmatched: 9. The CDR3 bases are TGTGCCAGCAGCCGGGCGGGGGGAACCATGAACACCGGGGAGCTGTTTTTT. It encodes CASSRAGGTMNTGELFF.

For the CDR3, the DNA is TGTGCCAGCTCACCAGGGGAGGGAAATGAAGCTTTCTTT. This codes for CASSPGEGNEAFF. The V and J genes are TRBV18 and TRBJ1-1; no definite D call. V was clipped by 2 bases and J by 7 bases, with 11 bases between them. The germline gives CDR1 KGHSH, CDR2 LQKENI. The CDR3 runs 13 residues. Complete variable domain (other parts from reference TRBV18 and TRBJ1-1): NAGVMQNPRHLVRRRGQEARLRCSPMKGHSHVYWYRQLPEEGLKFMVYLQKENIIDESGMPKERFSAEFPKEGPSILRIQQVVRGDSAAYFCASSPGEGNEAFFGQGTRLTVV.

The table lists this clone with a few counts. The chain is built from TRBV6-5 and TRBJ2-5; D possibly corresponds to TRBD2 (5 bases). Germline V gene lookup returns CDR1 MNHEY and CDR2 SVGAGI. Trimming took off 2 bases at V and 5 bases at J, with 9 bases between the two ends. The CDR3 contains 13 residues. The CDR3 spells CASSYASRETQYF. In DNA, the CDR3 is TGTGCCAGCAGTTACGCTAGCCGGGAGACCCAGTACTTC.

V is TRBV29-1 and J is TRBJ2-7, with D hard to call. This CDR3 contains 12 residues. Trimming took off 4 bases at V and 3 bases at J, with 10 bases between the two ends. CDR1 and CDR2 from the germline V gene are SQVTM and ANQGSEA. The CDR3 sequence: CSVGKRSYEQYF. The CDR3 DNA follows: TGCAGCGTTGGTAAGAGAAGCTACGAGCAGTACTTC.

CDR3: CASSTRQGTDTQYF. Written as DNA, the CDR3 is TGTGCCAGTAGTACTCGACAGGGCACAGATACGCAGTATTTT. The V gene is TRBV19, the J gene TRBJ2-3; D may be TRBD1 (6 bases). Deletions cut 4 bases from V and 1 base from J, with 9 bases between. Germline V gene data show CDR1 as LNHDA and CDR2 as SQIVND (reference sequence). CDR3 length: 14 amino acids.

The table lists this clone with a few counts. The V and J genes are TRBV4-1 and TRBJ2-1; TRBD2 is a possible D gene (5 bases). CDR3 size: 16 residues. CDR1 and CDR2 (germline): MGHRA, YSYEKL. V lost 0 bases to trimming and J lost 3 bases, with 12 bases between them. CDR3 sequence reads: CASSQDVSGNYNEQFF. DNA of the CDR3: TGCGCCAGCAGCCAAGATGTGAGCGGAAACTACAATGAGCAGTTCTTC.

This clone came up a few times. The J gene is TRBJ1-4, the V gene TRBV29-1; 8 nucleotides line up with TRBD1. Trimming removed 1 base from V and 2 bases from J; junction bases left unmatched: 6. Germline V lookup: CDR1 SQVTM, CDR2 ANQGSEA. The CDR3 loop spans 16 amino acids. The CDR3 DNA is TGCAGCGTTGAAGTCATACAGGGGGTGACTAATGAAAAACTGTTTTTT. Protein product: CSVEVIQGVTNEKLFF.

For this clone: The same CDR3 is also encoded by other DNA sequences in this sample. V is TRBV30 and J is TRBJ1-5; no clear D. The CDR3 runs to 13 residues. The germline V gene has CDR1 GTSNPN and CDR2 SVGIG (reference sequence). Trimming took 5 bases from V and 2 from J, leaving 10 bases between them. CDR3 bases: TGTGCCTGGGCCGGAGGAGGCAATCAGCCCCAGCATTTT. It specifies CAWAGGGNQPQHF.

A few counts support this clone. The rearrangement joins TRBV10-2 to TRBJ2-1; the match to TRBD2 covers 15 bases. Germline V CDR1 and CDR2: WSHSY, SAAADI. Trimming cost V 3 bases and J 8 bases; bases outside gene matches: 11. This CDR3 is 18 amino acids long. The CDR3 spells CASSDPWTSGRAFHEQFF. CDR3 sequence (DNA): TGCGCCAGCAGTGACCCCTGGACTAGCGGGAGGGCCTTCCATGAGCAGTTCTTC.

The chain uses TRBV20-1 and TRBJ2-3; D is unresolved. V lost 2 bases and J lost 4, with 4 bases in between. The CDR3 extends over 11 amino acids. Germline loops: CDR1 DFQATT, CDR2 SNEGSKA (reference sequence). The CDR3 loop is CSARPADTQYF. The CDR3 coding sequence is TGCAGTGCTAGACCCGCAGATACGCAGTATTTT.

Of note for this clone: This specimen includes other DNA sequences encoding the same CDR3. The chain links TRBV29-1 to TRBJ1-5; 10 nucleotides align to TRBD1. The CDR3 runs 13 residues. V lost 4 bases to trimming and J lost 5 bases; unmatched junction nucleotides: 2. In germline, CDR1 is SQVTM, CDR2 ANQGSEA. The CDR3 DNA reads as TGCAGCGTTGCCGGACAGGGGGATCAGCCCCAGCATTTT. Protein: CSVAGQGDQPQHF. The entire variable domain, with the rest obtained from reference TRBV29-1 and TRBJ1-5, is as follows: SAVISQKPSRDICQRGTSLTIQCQVDSQVTMMFWYRQQPGQSLTLIATANQGSEATYESGFVIDKFPISRPNLTFSTLTVSNMSPEDSSIYLCSVAGQGDQPQHFGDGTRLSIL.

This clone was observed a handful of times. The chain uses TRBV4-1 and TRBJ2-1; D is perhaps TRBD1 (6 bases). The germline V gene has CDR1 MGHRA and CDR2 YSYEKL. The CDR3 loop spans 15 amino acids. V lost 5 bases to trimming and J lost 0 bases, with 11 bases between them. CDR3: CASSRTDSSYNEQFF. The CDR3 DNA reads as TGCGCCAGCAGCAGGACGGACAGCTCCTACAATGAGCAGTTCTTC.

The V and J genes are TRBV28 and TRBJ1-2; D uncertain. V dropped 6 bases and J dropped 8 bases, with 13 bases sitting between them. This CDR3 contains 12 residues. Germline CDR1 is MDHEN and CDR2 is SYDVKM. In DNA form, the CDR3 reads TGTGCCAGCAGCCCCACCCTAATGGGCTACACCTTC. Its translation is CASSPTLMGYTF.

The V gene is TRBV29-1, the J gene TRBJ1-4; 9 bases fit TRBD1. Germline CDR1 reads SQVTM; CDR2 reads ANQGSEA. V lost 5 bases and J lost 7; bases outside the gene matches: 5. The CDR3 loop spans 13 amino acids. Written as DNA, the CDR3 is TGCAGCGTTACAGGGACAGGGAGTGAAAAACTGTTTTTT. Protein product: CSVTGTGSEKLFF.

This sequence joins TRBV10-3 and TRBJ2-7; D ambiguous. CDR3 size: 11 residues. V dropped 3 bases and J dropped 4 bases, with 4 bases sitting between them. Looked up from germline, CDR1 is ENHRY and CDR2 is SYGVKD. The CDR3 sequence: CAISEAYEQYF. The CDR3 DNA is TGTGCCATCAGTGAAGCGTACGAGCAGTACTTC.

Only a few counts were recorded for this clone. V usage is TRBV5-1 and J usage is TRBJ2-7; maybe TRBD2 (5 bases). Germline CDR1 and CDR2: SGHRS and YFSETQ. The CDR3 is 14 residues long. The germline V and J ends were trimmed by 6 bases and 4 bases, with 17 bases remaining between them. CDR3 coding DNA: TGCGCCAGCACCTTAGGGAGACCTGGTTACGAGCAGTACTTC. Translation gives CASTLGRPGYEQYF.

The chain recombines TRBV28 with TRBJ1-1; 7 positions agree with TRBD1. The V segment lost 2 bases and the J segment 4 bases; nucleotides outside the gene matches: 4. Germline CDR1 and CDR2: MDHEN and SYDVKM. The length of the CDR3 is 14 residues. In nucleotides, the CDR3 is TGTGCCAGCAGTTTAAGACAGGGAAGCACTGAAGCTTTCTTT. Amino acid sequence: CASSLRQGSTEAFF. Combining the CDR3 with reference TRBV28 and TRBJ1-1 gives the whole variable domain DVKVTQSSRYLVKRTGEKVFLECVQDMDHENMFWYRQDPGLGLRLIYFSYDVKMKEKGDIPEGYSVSREKKERFSLILESASTNQTSMYLCASSLRQGSTEAFFGQGTRLTVV.